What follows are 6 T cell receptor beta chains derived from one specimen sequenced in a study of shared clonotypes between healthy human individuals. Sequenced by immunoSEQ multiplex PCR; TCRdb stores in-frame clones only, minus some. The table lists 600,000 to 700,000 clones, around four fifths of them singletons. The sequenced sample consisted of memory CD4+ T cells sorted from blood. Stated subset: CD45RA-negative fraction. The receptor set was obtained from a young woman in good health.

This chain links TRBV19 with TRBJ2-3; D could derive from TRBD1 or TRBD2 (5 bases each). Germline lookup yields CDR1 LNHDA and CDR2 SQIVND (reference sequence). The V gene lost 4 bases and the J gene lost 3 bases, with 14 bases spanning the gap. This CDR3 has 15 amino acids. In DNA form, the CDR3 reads TGTGCCAGTAGTAGAGGGACCACTCCTACAGATACGCAGTATTTT. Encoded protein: CASSRGTTPTDTQYF.

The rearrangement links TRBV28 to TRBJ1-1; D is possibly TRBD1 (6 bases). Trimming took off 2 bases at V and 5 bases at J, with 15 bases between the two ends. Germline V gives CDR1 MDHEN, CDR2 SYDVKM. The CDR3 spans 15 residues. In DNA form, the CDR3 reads TGTGCCAGCAGTTTAGGAGGAGGGGGGGAGACTGAAGCTTTCTTT. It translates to CASSLGGGGETEAFF.

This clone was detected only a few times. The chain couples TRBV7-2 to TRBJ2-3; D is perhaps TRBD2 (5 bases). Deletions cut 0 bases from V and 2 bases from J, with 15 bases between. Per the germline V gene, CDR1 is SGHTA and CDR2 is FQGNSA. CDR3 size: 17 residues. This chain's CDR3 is CASSLAVRVRTTDTQYF. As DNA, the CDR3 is TGTGCCAGCAGCTTAGCCGTGCGGGTGAGGACCACAGATACGCAGTATTTT.

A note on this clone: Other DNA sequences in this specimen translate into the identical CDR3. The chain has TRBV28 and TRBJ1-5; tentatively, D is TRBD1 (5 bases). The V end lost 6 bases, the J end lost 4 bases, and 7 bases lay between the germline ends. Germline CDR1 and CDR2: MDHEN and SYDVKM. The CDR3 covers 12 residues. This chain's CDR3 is CASRGGNQPQHF. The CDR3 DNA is TGTGCCAGCAGGGGGGGTAATCAGCCCCAGCATTTT.

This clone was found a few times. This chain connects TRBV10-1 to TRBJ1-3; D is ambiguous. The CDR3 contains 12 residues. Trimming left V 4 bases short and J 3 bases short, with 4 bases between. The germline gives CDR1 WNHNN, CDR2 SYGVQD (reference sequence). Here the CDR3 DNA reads TGCGCCAGCAGTGTTGGTGGAAACACCATATATTTT. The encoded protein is CASSVGGNTIYF.

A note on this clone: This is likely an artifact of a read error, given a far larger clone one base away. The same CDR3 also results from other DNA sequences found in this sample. The CDR3 DNA sequence: TGTGCCAGCAGCTTTAGGGAGACCCAGTACTTC. Translation: CASSFRETQYF. The rearrangement joins TRBV5-4 to TRBJ2-5; D unresolved. Germline CDR1 reads SGHNT; CDR2 reads YYREEE (reference sequence). The CDR3 has 11 residues. With 2 bases removed from V and 5 bases from J, the gap between germline ends came to 4 bases.